This TCR beta chain was captured in a study of CD8 T cells in Susac syndrome. CDR3 length: 15 amino acids. Germline assignment: CDR1 MGHDK and CDR2 SYGVNS. The V end was cut by 6 bases, the J end by 4 bases, with 18 bases between. The authors reverse transcribed about 0.5 to 1 ug RNA with random hexamers. TCRdb called the immunoSEQ multiplex PCR reads again in MiXCR, with one record for every CDR3 protein. The sample has some 200,000 distinct CDR3 sequences; 95% are singletons. Source material: CD4+ T cells from PBMCs. The chain is built from TRBV25-1 and TRBJ1-2; D perhaps matches TRBD1 (6 bases). This receptor was obtained from a human donor with multiple sclerosis. The CDR3 bases are TGTGCCAGCAGCCTCGAGGGGGGGAGATCCTATGGCTACACCTTC. It codes for CASSLEGGRSYGYTF.